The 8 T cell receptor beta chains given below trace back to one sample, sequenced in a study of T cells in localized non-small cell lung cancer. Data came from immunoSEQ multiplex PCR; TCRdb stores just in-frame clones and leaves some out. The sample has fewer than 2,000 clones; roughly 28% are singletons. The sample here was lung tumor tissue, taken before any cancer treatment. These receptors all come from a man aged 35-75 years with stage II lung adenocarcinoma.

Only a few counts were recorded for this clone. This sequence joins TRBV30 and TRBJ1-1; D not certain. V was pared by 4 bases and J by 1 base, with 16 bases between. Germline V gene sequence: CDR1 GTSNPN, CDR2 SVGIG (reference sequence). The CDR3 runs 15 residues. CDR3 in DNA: TGTGCCTGGATCACCACGACAAGACCGAACACTGAAGCTTTCTTT. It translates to CAWITTTRPNTEAFF.

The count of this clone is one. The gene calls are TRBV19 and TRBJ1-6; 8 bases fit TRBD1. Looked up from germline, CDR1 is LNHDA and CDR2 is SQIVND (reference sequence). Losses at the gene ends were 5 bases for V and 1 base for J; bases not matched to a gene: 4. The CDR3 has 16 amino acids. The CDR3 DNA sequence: TGTGCCAGTAGTTTCACAGGGGGATCCTATAATTCACCCCTCCACTTT. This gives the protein CASSFTGGSYNSPLHF.

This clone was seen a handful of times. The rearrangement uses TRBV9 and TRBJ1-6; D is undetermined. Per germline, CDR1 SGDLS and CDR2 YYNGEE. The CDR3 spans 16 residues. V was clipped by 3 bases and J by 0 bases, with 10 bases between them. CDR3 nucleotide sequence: TGTGCCAGCAGCGCCTCCCAGAGCTCCTATAATTCACCCCTCCACTTT. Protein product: CASSASQSSYNSPLHF.

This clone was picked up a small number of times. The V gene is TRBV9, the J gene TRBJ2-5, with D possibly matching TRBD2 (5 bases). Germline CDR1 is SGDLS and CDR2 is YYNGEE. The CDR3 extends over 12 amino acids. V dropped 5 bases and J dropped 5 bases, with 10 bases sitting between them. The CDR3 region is CASRSGGETQYF. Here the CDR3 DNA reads TGTGCCAGCAGATCCGGCGGGGAGACCCAGTACTTC.

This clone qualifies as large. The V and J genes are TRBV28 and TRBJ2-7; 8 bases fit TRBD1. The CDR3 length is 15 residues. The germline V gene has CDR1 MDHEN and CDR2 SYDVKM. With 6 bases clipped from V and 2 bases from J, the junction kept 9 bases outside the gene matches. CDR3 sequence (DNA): TGTGCCAGCAGCCCCTTGGACAGGGCGACCTACGAGCAGTACTTC. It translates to CASSPLDRATYEQYF.

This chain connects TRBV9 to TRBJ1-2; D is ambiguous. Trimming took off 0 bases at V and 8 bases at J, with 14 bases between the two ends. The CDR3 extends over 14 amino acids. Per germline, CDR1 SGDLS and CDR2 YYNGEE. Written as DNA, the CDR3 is TGTGCCAGCAGCGTAGCTAGAGAGTACGAAGGCTACACCTTC. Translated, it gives CASSVAREYEGYTF.

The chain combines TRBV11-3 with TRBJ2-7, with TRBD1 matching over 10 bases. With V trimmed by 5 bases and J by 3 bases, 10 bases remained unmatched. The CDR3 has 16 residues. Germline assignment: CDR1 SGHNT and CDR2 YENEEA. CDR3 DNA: TGTGCCAGCAGCCTACAGACAGGGGGCGGTATCTACGAGCAGTACTTC. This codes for CASSLQTGGGIYEQYF.

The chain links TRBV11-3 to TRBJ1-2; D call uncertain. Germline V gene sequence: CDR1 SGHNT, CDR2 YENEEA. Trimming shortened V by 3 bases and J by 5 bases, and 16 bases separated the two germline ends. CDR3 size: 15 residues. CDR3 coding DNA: TGTGCCAGCAGCTTGAGCTGGCGGGCGCCTTATGGCTACACCTTC. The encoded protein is CASSLSWRAPYGYTF.